Listed here is a single TCR beta chain. The CDR3 sequence is 14 residues long. J gave up 6 bases and V 6 bases, and 7 bases lay outside the gene matches. CDR1 and CDR2 (germline): MDHEN, SYDVKM. This entry belongs to a study of shared T cell receptors in the human thymus. Some clones are missing from TCRdb's copy, which holds only in-frame ones; the method was immunoSEQ multiplex PCR. This table holds 700,000 or so clones, roughly 85% found once. These data also formed part of another study, on human thymus T cells. That work states: Thymus pieces cut out during corrective heart surgery were the tissue that was used. Gene usage for V and J segments appeared biased in thymic and blood repertoires.

The sequenced sample consisted of thymocytes. The receptor's source is a girl younger than two with a congenital heart defect. The chain has TRBV28 and TRBJ1-5; 8 bases map to TRBD1. The CDR3 nucleotides are TGTGCCAGCAGAATAATTACAGGGGGTCAGCCCCAGCATTTT. Translated: CASRIITGGQPQHF.